The present entry profiles one T cell receptor (beta chain) with its context. Profiled with immunoSEQ multiplex PCR; TCRdb holds only in-frame clones, not every one. The sample carries 130,000 to 150,000 clones, around nine tenths recorded once. This sample was included in a study of radiation and T cells in renal cell carcinoma. From germline, CDR1 is KGHSH and CDR2 LQKENI. The V and J ends lost 6 bases and 0 bases, in that order; junction bases with no gene match: 12. The CDR3 contains 18 residues. Regarding time point: blood 4 weeks post-SBRT, at nephrectomy. The treatment here: 15 Gy SBRT to primary tumor, nephrectomy 4 weeks later.

The chain couples TRBV18 to TRBJ2-4; TRBD2 aligns across 9 bases. This clonotype originated in a woman in her forties or fifties with renal cell carcinoma. Sequencing was performed on blood, taken from a patient whose treatment included radiotherapy and nephrectomy. This CDR3 is CASSPRLAEDLAKNIQYF. The CDR3 nucleotides are TGTGCCAGCTCCCCAAGACTAGCGGAAGACCTAGCCAAAAACATTCAGTACTTC.